Given below is one TCR beta chain in context. Its antigen is not known. These data originate in a study of T cell responses to AZD1222 COVID-19 vaccine. Notes on the study in general: There were mostly white British donors and more females than males, and clonal diversity was possibly underestimated. After two AZD1222 doses, spike-specific TCR breadth and depth rose versus day 0. Just a handful of people given AZD1222 tested seropositive at baseline.

V lost 5 bases, J lost 7 bases, and 7 bases stayed unmatched. CDR1 and CDR2 (germline): MNHEY, SMNVEV (reference sequence). This CDR3 contains 16 residues. The data were produced by immunoSEQ multiplex PCR, yet TCRdb's version contains in-frame clones alone and is incomplete. This sample has about 120,000 clones, with approximately 89% found just once. The starting material was peripheral blood, obtained on day 0 of AZD1222 vaccination. The chain carries TRBV27 and TRBJ2-1; TRBD2 matches 14 bases. The TCR sequence derives from an adult in good health. In DNA form, the CDR3 reads TGTGCCAGCAGTCCCGGGACTAGCGGGGGCCTAAATGAGCAGTTCTTC. Residues: CASSPGTSGGLNEQFF.